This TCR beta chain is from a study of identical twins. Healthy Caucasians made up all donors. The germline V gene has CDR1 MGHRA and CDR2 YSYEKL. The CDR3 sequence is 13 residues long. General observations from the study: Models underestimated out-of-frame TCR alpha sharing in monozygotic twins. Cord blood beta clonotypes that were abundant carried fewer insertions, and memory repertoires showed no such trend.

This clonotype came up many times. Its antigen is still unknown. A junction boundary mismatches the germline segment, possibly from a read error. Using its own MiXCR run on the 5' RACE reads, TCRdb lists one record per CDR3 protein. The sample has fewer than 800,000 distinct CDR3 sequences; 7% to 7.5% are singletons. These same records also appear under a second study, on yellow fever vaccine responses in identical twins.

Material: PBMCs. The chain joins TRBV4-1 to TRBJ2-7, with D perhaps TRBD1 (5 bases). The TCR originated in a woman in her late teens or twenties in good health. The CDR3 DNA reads TGCGCCAGCAGCGAAGACCCAAGGGGCGAGCAGTACTTC. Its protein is CASSEDPRGEQYF.